The T cell receptor (beta chain) described here comes from a study of blood T cell repertoires in COVID-19. The wider study: The origin of the acute and convalescent COVID-19 samples was the United States, Italy and Spain. T cells, B-cell-depleted T cells, or PBMCs provided the cDNA or gDNA that served as material.

How the authors handled the data: Cell counts per sample came from amplifying reference gene primers. Repertoires were generated with immunoSEQ multiplex PCR, while TCRdb's copy carries only in-frame clones and drops some. From that table come the V and J calls and clone size; the DNA was used to work out D and trimming. The table records some 83,000 clones, approximately 81% of them present only once. This sequence originates from an elderly man with acute or convalescent COVID-19. The material sequenced was peripheral blood.

This CDR3 is CASSRGPAETQYF. For the CDR3, the DNA is TGCGCCAGCAGCAGGGGCCCGGCAGAGACCCAGTACTTC. The rearrangement links TRBV5-1 to TRBJ2-5, with a weak D call TRBD1 (5 bases). Germline-derived CDR1 and CDR2 are SGHRS and YFSETQ. This CDR3 contains 13 residues. V lost 4 bases and J 4 bases, leaving 11 bases between the germline ends.